A selection of T cell receptor beta chains follows, all from one sample in a study of blood T cell repertoires in COVID-19. Generated by immunoSEQ multiplex PCR, the TCRdb table keeps only in-frame clones and is missing some. This table has under 300,000 clones, over 65% appearing once. Sample: peripheral blood. These receptors originate from a man aged 60 to 69 who had recovered from COVID-19. Both conserved end residues are part of each CDR3. The D gene is left open where the match is weak. Where a row states a size, it is once, few, many or the class of an expanded clone; other rows omit it.

abundance	j_gene	v_gene	d_gene	CDR3nt	CDR3aa
-	TRBJ2-7	TRBV28	-	TGTGCCAGCAGAAACGTTGCGGGGGCCGAGCAGTACTTC	CASRNVAGAEQYF
-	TRBJ2-1	TRBV6-5	TRBD2	TGTGCCAGCAAACTCGGACTAGCGGGGGTGAATGAGCAGTTCTTC	CASKLGLAGVNEQFF
few	TRBJ1-2	TRBV6-1	-	TGTGCCAGCAGTGACAGGGTTTCTGGCTACACCTTC	CASSDRVSGYTF
-	TRBJ2-3	TRBV5-8	-	TGTGCCAGCGTCCGGGACATCAGAATTAGGAGAGATACGCAGTATTTT	CASVRDIRIRRDTQYF
-	TRBJ2-3	TRBV29-1	-	TGCAGCGTTGACCGACAGGCGGGCGCAGATACGCAGTATTTT	CSVDRQAGADTQYF
once	TRBJ2-2	TRBV5-1	TRBD1	TGCGCCAGCAGCAAGGGACAGGGGGGCCCCGGGGAGCTGTTTTTT	CASSKGQGGPGELFF
-	TRBJ1-5	TRBV28	-	TGTGCCAGCAGTTTACTTAGCAATCAGCCCCAGCATTTT	CASSLLSNQPQHF
-	TRBJ1-1	TRBV6-5	-	TGTGCCAGTGCCTTGGAGGTGAACACTGAAGCTTTCTTT	CASALEVNTEAFF
few	TRBJ2-2	TRBV7-6	-	TGTGCCAGCAGCCGTGACACCACGAACACCGGGGAGCTGTTTTTT	CASSRDTTNTGELFF
-	TRBJ2-1	TRBV6-5	TRBD2	TGTGCCAGCAGGCTAGCGGGAGGGTCCAACAATGAGCAGTTCTTC	CASRLAGGSNNEQFF
-	TRBJ2-5	TRBV5-1	-	TGCGCCAGCAGACTATCAGGGGTGGAGACCCAGTACTTC	CASRLSGVETQYF
-	TRBJ2-5	TRBV4-1	-	TGCGCCAGCAGCCAAGTGCGGGACGGAGAAGAGACCCAGTACTTC	CASSQVRDGEETQYF
-	TRBJ1-1	TRBV4-1	-	TGCGCCAGCAGACTTGGACAGACCAACACTGAAGCTTTCTTT	CASRLGQTNTEAFF
-	TRBJ2-3	TRBV18	-	TGTGCCAGCTCACCACCGACGGGGGTGTCAGATACGCAGTATTTT	CASSPPTGVSDTQYF
-	TRBJ2-6	TRBV19	TRBD1	TGTGCCTCACAGGGGAACTCTGGGGCCAACGTCCTGACTTTC	CASQGNSGANVLTF
-	TRBJ2-5	TRBV7-2	TRBD2	TGTGCCAGCAGCGCCGCGGGGGAGGGAGAGACCCAGTACTTC	CASSAAGEGETQYF
-	TRBJ2-2	TRBV2	-	TGTGCCAGCAGTATAAAGATGAGCACCGGGGAGCTGTTTTTT	CASSIKMSTGELFF
-	TRBJ2-7	TRBV28	TRBD1	TGTGCCAGCAGTTTATTGGACAGGGGTCGGGACGAGCAGTACTTC	CASSLLDRGRDEQYF
-	TRBJ2-3	TRBV7-3	TRBD2	TGTGCCAGCAGCTTAATAGCGGGGGGGCCTGCAGATACGCAGTATTTT	CASSLIAGGPADTQYF
-	TRBJ2-3	TRBV3-1/TRBV3-2	TRBD2	TGTGCCAGCAGCCCCCATCTAGCGGGTACCACAGATACGCAGTATTTT	CASSPHLAGTTDTQYF
-	TRBJ2-2	TRBV19	-	TGTGCCAGTAGTATCGCGTGGAACACCGGGGAGCTGTTTTTT	CASSIAWNTGELFF
-	TRBJ2-1	TRBV11-2	-	TGTGCCAGCAGCTTAGATTTCCAGCGGTCCTCCTACAATGAGCAGTTCTTC	CASSLDFQRSSYNEQFF
-	TRBJ2-7	TRBV29-1	-	TGCAGCGTTCTCTTCTCCTACGAGCAGTACTTC	CSVLFSYEQYF
-	TRBJ2-3	TRBV24-1	TRBD2	TGTGCCACCAGTGATTTGACTAGCGGGAGAGATAGCACAGATACGCAGTATTTT	CATSDLTSGRDSTDTQYF
-	TRBJ1-2	TRBV5-1	-	TGCGCCAGCAGCTCAGGAGGGCAGAGCAACTATGGCTACACCTTC	CASSSGGQSNYGYTF
-	TRBJ1-2	TRBV30	-	TGTGCCTGGACTCTCCTCATGGGGGGGAACTATGGCTACACCTTC	CAWTLLMGGNYGYTF
-	TRBJ2-7	TRBV18	-	TGTGCCAGCTCCTCACAGGCAGGACAGAGGTCCTCCTACGAGCAGTACTTC	CASSSQAGQRSSYEQYF
-	TRBJ2-1	TRBV5-1	-	TGCGCCAGCAGCTTGGGGGGCGACAATGAGCAGTTCTTC	CASSLGGDNEQFF
few	TRBJ2-7	TRBV7-2	-	TGTGCCAGCAGCTTATCCTTTGACAGCGAGCAGTACTTC	CASSLSFDSEQYF
-	TRBJ1-2	TRBV27	-	TGTGCCAGCAGACCAAGTCCAGGGTATGACTATGGCTACACCTTC	CASRPSPGYDYGYTF
-	TRBJ1-2	TRBV11-2	TRBD1	TGTGCCAGAGGGACAGATACTAACTATGGCTACACCTTC	CARGTDTNYGYTF
-	TRBJ2-7	TRBV20-1	-	TGCAGTGCTAGCCAGGGCAACGAGCAGTACTTC	CSASQGNEQYF
once	TRBJ2-3	TRBV27	TRBD1	TGTGCCAGCAGTTTATCGACAGGGACCACAGATACGCAGTATTTT	CASSLSTGTTDTQYF
-	TRBJ2-1	TRBV6-4	TRBD1	TGTGCCAGCAGTCCCGGGACAGGCTCCTACAATGAGCAGTTCTTC	CASSPGTGSYNEQFF
once	TRBJ1-3	TRBV19	TRBD1	TGTGCCAGTAGGAAGACAGGGCCAGACACCATATATTTT	CASRKTGPDTIYF
-	TRBJ2-1	TRBV9	-	TGTGCCAGCAGCCGGTTTCGGGGAGATAATGAGCAGTTCTTC	CASSRFRGDNEQFF
-	TRBJ2-3	TRBV6-6	-	TGTGCCAGCAGTCCGGGGACAGATACGCAGTATTTT	CASSPGTDTQYF
-	TRBJ1-1	TRBV2	TRBD1	TGTGCCAGCAGTACTCGGACAGGGAACACTGAAGCTTTCTTT	CASSTRTGNTEAFF
few	TRBJ1-1	TRBV19	-	TGTGCCAGTTCCAGATGGACTGAAGCTTTCTTT	CASSRWTEAFF
-	TRBJ1-3	TRBV28	-	TGTGCCAGCAGCCAAGGGGCGGGAAACACCATATATTTT	CASSQGAGNTIYF
few	TRBJ2-7	TRBV29-1	TRBD2	TGCAGCGTTGAAGATGTTGCTAGCGGGGGCCGGGGTTCCTACGAGCAGTACTTC	CSVEDVASGGRGSYEQYF
-	TRBJ1-6	TRBV21-1	-	TGTGCCAGCAGCAAAGGGCCCTGCCAGGGGAATCATTCACCCCTCCACTTT	CASSKGPCQGNHSPLHF
-	TRBJ2-5	TRBV27	TRBD2	TGTGCCAGCAGTCCCTTCAGACTAGCGGGAGAGACCCAGTACTTC	CASSPFRLAGETQYF
-	TRBJ2-5	TRBV5-4	TRBD2	TGTGCCAGCAGCCAGGGACTAGCGGGGTTAGAGACCCAGTACTTC	CASSQGLAGLETQYF
once	TRBJ1-2	TRBV7-8	-	TGTGCCAGCAGCCCGGGGGGCTGGGGCTACACCTTC	CASSPGGWGYTF
once	TRBJ2-5	TRBV15	TRBD1	TGTGCCACCAGCGGGGGCAGGGGGCTTCAAGAGACCCAGTACTTC	CATSGGRGLQETQYF
few	TRBJ1-2	TRBV20-1	TRBD1	TGCAGTGCTAGTGACAGGGGGACCCACACCTTC	CSASDRGTHTF
once	TRBJ2-1	TRBV7-2	TRBD2	TGTGCCAGCAGCCAAAGCGGGGCTACCTACAATGAGCAGTTCTTC	CASSQSGATYNEQFF
-	TRBJ2-1	TRBV7-2	TRBD2	TGTGCCAGCAGACCCCCGGGCGGGAGGTACAATGAGCAGTTCTTC	CASRPPGGRYNEQFF